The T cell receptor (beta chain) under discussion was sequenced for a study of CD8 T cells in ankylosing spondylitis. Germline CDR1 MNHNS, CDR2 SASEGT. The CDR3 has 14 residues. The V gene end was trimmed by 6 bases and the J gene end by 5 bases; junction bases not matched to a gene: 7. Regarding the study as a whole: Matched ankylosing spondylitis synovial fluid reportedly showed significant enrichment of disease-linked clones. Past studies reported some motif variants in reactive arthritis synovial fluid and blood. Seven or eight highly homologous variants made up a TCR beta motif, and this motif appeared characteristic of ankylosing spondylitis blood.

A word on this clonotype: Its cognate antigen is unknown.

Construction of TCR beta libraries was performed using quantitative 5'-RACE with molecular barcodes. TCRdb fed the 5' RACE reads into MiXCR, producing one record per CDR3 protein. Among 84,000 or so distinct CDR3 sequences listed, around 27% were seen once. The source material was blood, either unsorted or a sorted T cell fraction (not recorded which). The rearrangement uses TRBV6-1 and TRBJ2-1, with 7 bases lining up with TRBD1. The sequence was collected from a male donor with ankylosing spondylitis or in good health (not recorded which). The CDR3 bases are TGTGCCAGCAGGCAGGGACAGCAAAACAATGAGCAGTTCTTC. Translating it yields CASRQGQQNNEQFF.